This T cell receptor (beta chain) stems from a study of shared clonotypes between healthy human individuals. Study-level points and caveats: Even with large depth, rarefaction showed that sorted-subset sequencing was incomplete. An effect of sequencing depth on clonotype sharing among donors was expected.

Comment on this clone: Its antigen remains unidentified.

Assay used: immunoSEQ multiplex PCR; TCRdb lists only in-frame clones, some missing. The sample has about 690,000 clones, 90% seen once. Germline V gene sequence: CDR1 MDHEN, CDR2 SYDVKM. This CDR3 has 15 residues. The sequenced material came from memory CD8+ T cells from PBMCs. Indicated subset: CD45RO+ cells pooled with CCR7-negative TemRA cells. The origin of this receptor is a man aged 18 to 29 in good health. Some clones in this sample may be carry-over from other donors' samples. The rearrangement links TRBV28 to TRBJ2-5, with D maybe TRBD2 (6 bases). The DNA end is a closer match to TRBJ2-7, so the J assignment may be wrong. The CDR3 reads CASRGVRDSTYEQYF. CDR3 in DNA: TGTGCCAGCAGGGGAGTCCGGGACTCGACTTACGAGCAGTACTTC.